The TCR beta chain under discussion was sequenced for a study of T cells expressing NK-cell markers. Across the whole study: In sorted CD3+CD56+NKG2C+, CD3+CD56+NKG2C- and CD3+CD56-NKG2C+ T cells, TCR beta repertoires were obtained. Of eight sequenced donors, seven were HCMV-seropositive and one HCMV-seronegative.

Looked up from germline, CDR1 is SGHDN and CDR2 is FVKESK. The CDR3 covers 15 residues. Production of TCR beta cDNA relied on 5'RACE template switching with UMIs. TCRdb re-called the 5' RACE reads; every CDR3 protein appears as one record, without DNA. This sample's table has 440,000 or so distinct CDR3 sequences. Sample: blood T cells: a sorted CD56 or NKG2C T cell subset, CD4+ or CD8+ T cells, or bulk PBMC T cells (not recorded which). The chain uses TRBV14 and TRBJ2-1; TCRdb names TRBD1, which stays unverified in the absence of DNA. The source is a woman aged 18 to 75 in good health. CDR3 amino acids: CASSPWGVSYNEQFF. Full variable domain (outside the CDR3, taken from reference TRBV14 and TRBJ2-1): EAGVTQFPSHSVIEKGQTVTLRCDPISGHDNLYWYRRVMGKEIKFLLHFVKESKQDESGMPNNRFLAERTGGTYSTLKVQPAELEDSGVYFCASSPWGVSYNEQFFGPGTRLTVL.